A single sample gave rise to the 20 T cell receptor beta chains below, sequenced in a study of STAT5B mutations in CD4+ large granular lymphocyte leukemia. Sequencing was performed with immunoSEQ multiplex PCR; in TCRdb, only in-frame clones are kept and a portion is missing. The sample records about 35,000 clones, around three quarters being singletons. Sequenced: CD4+ T cells from blood buffy coats. The receptor source for this set is a human donor in good health.

The CDR3 coding sequence is TGTGCCAGTAGTATCCAAGGACAGGGTGGCTACACCTTC. Its protein product is CASSIQGQGGYTF. The gene calls are TRBV19 and TRBJ1-2; 8 bases fit TRBD1. The CDR3 has 13 amino acids. The junction had 4 bases not matched to a gene; V was cut back by 3 bases and J by 7 bases. Germline assignment: CDR1 LNHDA and CDR2 SQIVND (reference sequence).

This clone was counted between two and nine times. The rearrangement uses TRBV18 and TRBJ1-1; weak D call: TRBD1 (6 bases). The CDR3 sequence is 13 residues long. Trimming took off 5 bases at V and 6 bases at J, with 13 bases between the two ends. Germline V gene lookup returns CDR1 KGHSH and CDR2 LQKENI. The CDR3 sequence is CASSADRLSEAFF. DNA of the CDR3: TGTGCCAGCTCAGCCGACAGGCTATCTGAAGCTTTCTTT.

V is TRBV10-3 and J is TRBJ2-3; 7 bases map to TRBD2. Germline assignment: CDR1 ENHRY and CDR2 SYGVKD. The CDR3 loop spans 14 amino acids. V was clipped by 7 bases and J by 2 bases; unmatched bases: 6. This chain's CDR3 is CAIMGAGITDTQYF. The DNA for the CDR3 is TGTGCCATCATGGGAGCGGGGATCACAGATACGCAGTATTTT.

The CDR3 nucleotides read TGTGCCAGCAGCTTGGACTTCGGACAGCTGGATGGCTACACCTTC. Its translation is CASSLDFGQLDGYTF. This chain connects TRBV7-2 to TRBJ1-2; tentatively, D is TRBD1 (6 bases). Looked up from germline, CDR1 is SGHTA and CDR2 is FQGNSA. The CDR3 runs to 15 residues. Trimming took off 3 bases at V and 6 bases at J, with 17 bases between the two ends. The variable domain in full, completed from reference TRBV7-2 and TRBJ1-2, reads GAGVSQSPSNKVTEKGKDVELRCDPISGHTALYWYRQSLGQGLEFLIYFQGNSAPDKSGLPSDRFSAERTGGSVSTLTIQRTQQEDSAVYLCASSLDFGQLDGYTFGSGTRLTVV.

This chain links TRBV19 with TRBJ2-2; no firm D call. Trimming pared 4 bases from V and 2 bases from J, leaving 11 bases between. CDR1 and CDR2 (germline): LNHDA, SQIVND (reference sequence). The CDR3 is 15 residues long. The CDR3 sequence: CASSKKGLNTGELFF. Here the CDR3 DNA reads TGTGCCAGTAGTAAGAAGGGCCTCAACACCGGGGAGCTGTTTTTT. Full variable domain (remainder filled in from reference TRBV19 and TRBJ2-2): DGGITQSPKYLFRKEGQNVTLSCEQNLNHDAMYWYRQDPGQGLRLIYYSQIVNDFQKGDIAEGYSVSREKKESFPLTVTSAQKNPTAFYLCASSKKGLNTGELFFGEGSRLTVL.

V usage is TRBV7-6 and J usage is TRBJ2-3; tentatively, D is TRBD2 (7 bases). CDR1 and CDR2 (germline): SGHVS, FNYEAQ. Trimming removed 2 bases at V and 5 bases at J, with 11 bases between. The CDR3 length is 14 residues. In nucleotides, the CDR3 is TGTGCCAGCAGCTTAACAAGGGGGGGAGATACGCAGTATTTT. Its translation is CASSLTRGGDTQYF.

The chain employs TRBV2 and TRBJ2-2; 10 bases line up with TRBD1. CDR3 length: 12 residues. V lost 6 bases to trimming and J lost 13 bases; unmatched junction nucleotides: 5. Germline V gene sequence: CDR1 SNHLY, CDR2 FYNNEI. The CDR3 sequence is CASSGTGEGLFF. In DNA, the CDR3 is TGTGCCAGCAGCGGGACAGGGGAGGGGCTGTTTTTT.

The CDR3 bases are TGTGCCAGCAGCTTAGGTCGTTACAATGAGCAGTTCTTC. Translating gives CASSLGRYNEQFF. This chain uses TRBV7-2 with TRBJ2-1; D is uncertain. V was cut by 1 base and J by 4 bases, with 5 bases left in between. The germline V gene encodes CDR1 SGHTA and CDR2 FQGNSA. The CDR3 consists of 13 residues.

The V gene is TRBV10-2, the J gene TRBJ1-1; D is unresolved. CDR1 is WSHSY, CDR2 SAAADI, per germline. V lost 2 bases to trimming and J lost 4 bases, with 5 bases between them. The CDR3 totals 12 residues. As DNA, the CDR3 is TGCGCCAGCAGTGAGAGGGTCACTGAAGCTTTCTTT. Its protein is CASSERVTEAFF.

V is TRBV9 and J is TRBJ2-1; 7 bases map to TRBD2. Germline V gene sequence: CDR1 SGDLS, CDR2 YYNGEE. V trimming: 0 bases; J trimming: 5 bases; junction bases outside the gene matches: 11. This CDR3 spans 17 amino acids. CDR3 DNA: TGTGCCAGCAGCGTAGGTCCGCGGGAGAACTCGCACAATGAGCAGTTCTTC. Encoded protein: CASSVGPRENSHNEQFF.

Comments on this clone: The junction departs from germline at one end; a sequencing error may be responsible. This sequence joins TRBV18 and TRBJ2-7; D perhaps matches TRBD1 (6 bases). The germline V gene has CDR1 KGHSH and CDR2 LQKENI. The CDR3 extends over 16 amino acids. In nucleotides, the CDR3 is TGTGCCAGCTCGCCACTGGGGGCAGGGGACATCGGCGAGCAGTACTTC. This translates into CASSPLGAGDIGEQYF.

This chain joins TRBV2 and TRBJ1-4; weak D call: TRBD1 (5 bases). Trimming removed 8 bases at V and 5 bases at J, with 15 bases between. CDR3 length: 14 residues. In germline, CDR1 is SNHLY, CDR2 FYNNEI. In nucleotides, the CDR3 is TGTGCCAGCGTAGGCGGACGGGGGAATGAAAAACTGTTTTTT. Amino acid sequence: CASVGGRGNEKLFF.

This clone has a handful of counts. The chain links TRBV2 to TRBJ1-6; 9 positions agree with TRBD1. V lost 4 bases to trimming and J lost 7 bases; unmatched junction nucleotides: 2. From germline, CDR1 is SNHLY and CDR2 FYNNEI. There are 14 residues in the CDR3. Written as DNA, the CDR3 is TGTGCCAGCAGTGTCACAGGGGGCAATTCACCCCTCCACTTT. Amino acids: CASSVTGGNSPLHF.

The chain is built from TRBV5-1 and TRBJ2-2; D perhaps matches TRBD2 (5 bases). The V end lost 3 bases, the J end lost 4 bases, and 16 bases lay between the germline ends. CDR3 size: 16 residues. CDR1 and CDR2 from the germline V gene are SGHRS and YFSETQ. CDR3 DNA: TGCGCCAGCAGCTCTGGAGGTTTGGGTCGCACCGGGGAGCTGTTTTTT. This translates into CASSSGGLGRTGELFF.

The chain employs TRBV5-8 and TRBJ2-1, with no clear D. This CDR3 contains 13 residues. V lost 0 bases and J 11 bases, leaving 12 bases between the germline ends. Germline assignment: CDR1 SGHTS and CDR2 YDEGEE. The CDR3 bases are TGTGCCAGCAGCTTGGACCGCTCGGTGAAGCAGTTCTTC. Protein product: CASSLDRSVKQFF.

The chain uses TRBV6-6 and TRBJ2-1; TRBD1 matches at 8 bases. The CDR3 totals 14 residues. With V trimmed by 5 bases and J by 9 bases, 9 bases remained unmatched. CDR1 and CDR2 (germline): MNHNY, SVGAGI (reference sequence). Written as DNA, the CDR3 is TGTGCCAGCAGTGCCGGACAGGGAATAGGTGAGCAGTTCTTC. This codes for CASSAGQGIGEQFF.

The gene calls are TRBV6-4 and TRBJ2-3; the D gene could be TRBD1 or TRBD2 (5 bases each). This CDR3 spans 15 amino acids. In germline, CDR1 is MRHNA, CDR2 SNTAGT. V lost 4 bases to trimming and J lost 2 bases, with 13 bases between them. The CDR3 spells CASSGEGLSTDTQYF. CDR3 bases: TGTGCCAGCAGTGGCGAGGGGTTGTCCACAGATACGCAGTATTTT.

This clone occurred a few times. The V gene is TRBV30, the J gene TRBJ2-7; 8 positions match TRBD2. The CDR3 is 14 residues long. Per the germline V gene, CDR1 is GTSNPN and CDR2 is SVGIG (reference sequence). V lost 4 bases, J lost 0 bases, and 5 bases stayed unmatched. The CDR3, as DNA: TGTGCCTGGAAGAAGGGGACTAGCTCCTACGAGCAGTACTTC. Translated, it gives CAWKKGTSSYEQYF.

The chain is built from TRBV5-6 and TRBJ1-4; 7 nucleotides agree with TRBD1. V shed 4 bases and J 7 bases; nucleotides not matched to a gene: 10. In germline, CDR1 is SGHDT, CDR2 YYEEEE. This CDR3 is built from 15 residues. DNA for the CDR3: TGTGCCAGCAGCCTCCGACAGGGTTGGGGTGAAAAACTGTTTTTT. Protein product: CASSLRQGWGEKLFF. Complete variable domain (other parts from reference TRBV5-6 and TRBJ1-4): DAGVTQSPTHLIKTRGQQVTLRCSPKSGHDTVSWYQQALGQGPQFIFQYYEEEERQRGNFPDRFSGHQFPNYSSELNVNALLLGDSALYLCASSLRQGWGEKLFFGSGTQLSVL.

In its sample, this clone was seen once. V is TRBV19 and J is TRBJ2-5, with 9 bases aligning to TRBD1. The CDR3 extends over 16 amino acids. The germline V gene encodes CDR1 LNHDA and CDR2 SQIVND (reference sequence). The V gene end was trimmed by 4 bases and the J gene end by 1 base; junction bases not matched to a gene: 7. The CDR3 nucleotides read TGTGCCAGTAGTAGCGGGACAGGGTTTATCCAAGAGACCCAGTACTTC. It specifies CASSSGTGFIQETQYF.